The sample holds one count of the clone carrying this T cell receptor (beta chain). The method was immunoSEQ multiplex PCR; TCRdb's version includes in-frame clones alone and lacks a portion of them. The table has under 550,000 clones, about 95% seen once. These data are taken from a study of shared clonotypes between healthy human individuals. The germline V gene encodes CDR1 MGHRA and CDR2 YSYEKL. The CDR3 totals 19 residues. Trimming stripped 0 bases from V and 0 bases from J, with 18 bases between. Donors had no recently reported acute infections or vaccinations and were HIV-negative. The source of this sequence is a woman aged 25-40 years in good health. V is TRBV4-1 and J is TRBJ2-1, with D perhaps TRBD1 or TRBD2 (6 bases each). The sequencing sample was made of naive CD4+ T cells sorted from blood. The subset: CD45RA+ positively selected. The CDR3 bases are TGCGCCAGCAGCCAAGATGAGGGGGGAGCGGCCGGCTCCTACAATGAGCAGTTCTTC. Translation: CASSQDEGGAAGSYNEQFF.